This TCR beta chain was identified during a study of control samples from healthy donors and cancer patients. The CDR3 loop spans 13 amino acids. V lost 3 bases, J lost 5 bases, and 11 bases lay in between. CDR1 is SGHAT and CDR2 is FQNNGV in the germline V gene. TCRdb's table, derived via immunoSEQ multiplex PCR, lists solely in-frame clones and lacks some. In the table there are 100,000 to 150,000 clones, about nine tenths of which are singletons. The sample taken for sequencing was blood. The clonotype comes from a man between 18 and 29 years old in good health. The V and J genes are TRBV11-2 and TRBJ2-7, with D uncertain. The CDR3 sequence: CASSFRLLNEQYF. The CDR3 DNA follows: TGTGCCAGCAGCTTTAGGCTCCTGAACGAGCAGTACTTC. The variable domain in full, completed from reference TRBV11-2 and TRBJ2-7, reads EAGVAQSPRYKIIEKRQSVAFWCNPISGHATLYWYQQILGQGPKLLIQFQNNGVVDDSQLPKDRFSAERLKGVDSTLKIQPAKLEDSAVYLCASSFRLLNEQYFGPGTRLTVT.